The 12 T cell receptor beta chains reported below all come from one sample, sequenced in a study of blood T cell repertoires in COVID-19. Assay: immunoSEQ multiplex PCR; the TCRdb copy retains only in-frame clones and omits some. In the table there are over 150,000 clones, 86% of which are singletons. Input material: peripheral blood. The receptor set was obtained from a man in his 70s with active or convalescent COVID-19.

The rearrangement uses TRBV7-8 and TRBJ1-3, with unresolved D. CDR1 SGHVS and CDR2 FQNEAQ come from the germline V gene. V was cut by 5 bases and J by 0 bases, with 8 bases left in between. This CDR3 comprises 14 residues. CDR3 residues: CASSPQYSGNTIYF. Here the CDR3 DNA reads TGTGCCAGCAGCCCCCAGTACTCTGGAAACACCATATATTTT.

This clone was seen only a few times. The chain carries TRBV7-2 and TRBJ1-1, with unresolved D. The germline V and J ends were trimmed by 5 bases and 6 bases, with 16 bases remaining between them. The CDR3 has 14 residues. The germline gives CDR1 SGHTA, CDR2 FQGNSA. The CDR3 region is CASSAGGWTAEAFF. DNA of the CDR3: TGTGCCAGCAGCGCCGGAGGATGGACGGCTGAAGCTTTCTTT.

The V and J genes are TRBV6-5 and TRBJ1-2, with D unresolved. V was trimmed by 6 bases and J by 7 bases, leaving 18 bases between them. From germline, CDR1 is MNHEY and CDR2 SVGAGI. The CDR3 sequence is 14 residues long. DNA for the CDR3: TGTGCCAGCAGACCAACAGAAATCCAAACTGGCTACACCTTC. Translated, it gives CASRPTEIQTGYTF.

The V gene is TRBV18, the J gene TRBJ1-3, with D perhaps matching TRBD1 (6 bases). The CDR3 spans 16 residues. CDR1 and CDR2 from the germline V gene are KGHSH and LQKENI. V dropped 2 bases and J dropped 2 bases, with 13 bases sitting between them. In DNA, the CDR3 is TGTGCCAGCTCACCATTCGAGGCAGGGGCTGGAAACACCATATATTTT. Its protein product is CASSPFEAGAGNTIYF.

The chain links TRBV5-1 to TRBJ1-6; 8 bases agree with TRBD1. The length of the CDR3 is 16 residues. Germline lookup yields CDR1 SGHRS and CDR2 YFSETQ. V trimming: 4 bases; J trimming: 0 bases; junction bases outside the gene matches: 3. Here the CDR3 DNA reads TGCGCCAGCAGCGTCAGGGGGCCCTCCTATAATTCACCCCTCCACTTT. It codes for CASSVRGPSYNSPLHF.

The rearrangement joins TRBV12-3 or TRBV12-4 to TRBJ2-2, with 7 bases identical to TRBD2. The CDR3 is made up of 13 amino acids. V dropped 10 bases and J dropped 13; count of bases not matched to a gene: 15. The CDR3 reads CATTRDYPDGLFF. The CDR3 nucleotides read TGTGCCACGACACGGGACTACCCGGATGGGCTGTTTTTT.

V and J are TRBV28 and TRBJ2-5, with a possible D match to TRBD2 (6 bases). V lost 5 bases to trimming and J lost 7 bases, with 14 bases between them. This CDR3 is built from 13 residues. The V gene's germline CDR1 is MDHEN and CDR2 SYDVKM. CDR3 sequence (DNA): TGTGCCAGCAGTACCGGGACTCCCGGGACCCAGTACTTC. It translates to CASSTGTPGTQYF.

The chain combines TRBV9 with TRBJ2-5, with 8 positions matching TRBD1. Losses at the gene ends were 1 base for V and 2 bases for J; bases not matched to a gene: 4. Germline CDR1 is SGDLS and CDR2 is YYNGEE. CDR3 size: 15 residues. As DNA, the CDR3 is TGTGCCAGCAGCGTAACGACAGGGGCTCAAGAGACCCAGTACTTC. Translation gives CASSVTTGAQETQYF. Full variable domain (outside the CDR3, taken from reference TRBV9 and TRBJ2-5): DSGVTQTPKHLITATGQRVTLRCSPRSGDLSVYWYQQSLDQGLQFLIQYYNGEERAKGNILERFSAQQFPDLHSELNLSSLELGDSALYFCASSVTTGAQETQYFGPGTRLLVL.

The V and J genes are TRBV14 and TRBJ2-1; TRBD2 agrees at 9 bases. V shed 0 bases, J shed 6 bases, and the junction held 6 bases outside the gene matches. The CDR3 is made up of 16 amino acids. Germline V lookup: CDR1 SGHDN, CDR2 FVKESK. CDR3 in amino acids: CASSQDRLAVVNEQFF. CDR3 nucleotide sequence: TGTGCCAGCAGCCAAGATAGACTAGCGGTGGTCAATGAGCAGTTCTTC.

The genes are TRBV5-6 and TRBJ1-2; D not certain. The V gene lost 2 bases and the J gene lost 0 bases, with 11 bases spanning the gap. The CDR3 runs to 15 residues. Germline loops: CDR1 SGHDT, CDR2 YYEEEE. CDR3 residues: CASSFRGRPNYGYTF. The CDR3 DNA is TGTGCCAGCAGCTTTAGAGGCAGACCTAACTATGGCTACACCTTC.

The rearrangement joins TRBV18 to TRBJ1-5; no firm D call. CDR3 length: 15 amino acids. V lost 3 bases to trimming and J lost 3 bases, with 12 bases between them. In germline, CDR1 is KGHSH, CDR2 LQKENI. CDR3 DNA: TGTGCCAGCTCACCGACTGAGGGTCCCAATCAGCCCCAGCATTTT. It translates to CASSPTEGPNQPQHF. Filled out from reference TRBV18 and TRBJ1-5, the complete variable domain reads NAGVMQNPRHLVRRRGQEARLRCSPMKGHSHVYWYRQLPEEGLKFMVYLQKENIIDESGMPKERFSAEFPKEGPSILRIQQVVRGDSAAYFCASSPTEGPNQPQHFGDGTRLSIL.

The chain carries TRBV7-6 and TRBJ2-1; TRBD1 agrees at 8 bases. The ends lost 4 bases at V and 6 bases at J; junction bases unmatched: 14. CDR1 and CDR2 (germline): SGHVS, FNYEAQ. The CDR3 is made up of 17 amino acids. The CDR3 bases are TGTGCCAGCAGCTACGCCTTACCGGGACAGGTGGGCAATGAGCAGTTCTTC. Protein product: CASSYALPGQVGNEQFF.